These T cell receptor beta chains were read from a single sample in a study of neurological immune-mediated disorders. Each CDR3 protein gets one entry after TCRdb re-called the 5' RACE reads with MiXCR. The sample includes about 90,000 distinct CDR3 sequences, approximately 13% of them seen just once. The sequenced material came from PBMCs. These receptors originate from a female donor with HTLV-1-associated myelopathy (HAM/TSP). The CDR3 runs from the conserved cysteine through the conserved F or W. D genes are given only for firm matches. The listing skips clone size in some rows; elsewhere it reads once, few, many or a size class.

v_gene	abundance	j_gene	d_gene	CDR3aa	CDR3nt
TRBV6-5	many	TRBJ1-6	NA	CASRTGRTYNSPLHF	TGTGCCAGTCGGACGGGACGGACCTATAATTCACCCCTCCACTTT
TRBV12-3/TRBV12-4	many	TRBJ1-4	NA	CASSLGEKLFF	TGTGCCAGCAGTTTAGGAGAAAAACTGTTTTTT
TRBV7-2	many	TRBJ2-1	TRBD2	CASSYGLAGGREQFF	TGTGCCAGCAGCTACGGACTAGCGGGGGGTCGGGAGCAGTTCTTC
TRBV25-1	many	TRBJ2-1	TRBD2	CASSEAVAGGPYNEQFF	TGTGCCAGCAGTGAAGCTGTCGCGGGGGGGCCCTACAATGAGCAGTTCTTC
TRBV5-1	many	TRBJ2-1	NA	CASSLQGSDEQFF	TGCGCCAGCAGCTTGCAGGGGAGCGATGAGCAGTTCTTC
TRBV4-1	many	TRBJ2-1	TRBD2	CASSQERWAGGLRDEQFF	TGCGCCAGCAGCCAAGAGAGGTGGGCGGGGGGCCTTAGGGATGAGCAGTTCTTC
TRBV12-3/TRBV12-4	NA	TRBJ2-7	NA	CASSLSSGSPYEQYF	TGTGCCAGCAGTTTAAGTAGCGGCAGCCCCTACGAGCAGTACTTC
TRBV2	many	TRBJ1-5	TRBD1	CASGQDGYNQPQHF	TGTGCCAGCGGACAGGATGGTTACAATCAGCCCCAGCATTTT
TRBV10-3	many	TRBJ2-5	TRBD1	CAIRPRGQGRPETQYF	TGTGCCATCAGACCGAGAGGACAGGGGCGTCCAGAGACCCAGTACTTC
TRBV5-1	many	TRBJ2-2	NA	CASSAQGVNTGELFF	TGCGCCAGCAGCGCTCAGGGCGTGAACACCGGGGAGCTGTTTTTT
TRBV6-5	many	TRBJ1-3	NA	CASRPDGLGNTIYF	TGTGCCAGCAGACCCGACGGACTTGGAAACACCATATATTTT
TRBV29-1	many	TRBJ2-1	NA	CSVAGTYNEQFF	TGCAGCGTGGCGGGTACCTACAATGAGCAGTTCTTC
TRBV6-6	many	TRBJ1-5	NA	CASIDSGNQPQHF	TGTGCCAGCATCGACAGTGGCAATCAGCCCCAGCATTTT
TRBV3-1	medium-sized	TRBJ1-4	NA	CASSQTGSDEKLFF	TGTGCCAGCAGCCAAACCGGGTCTGATGAAAAACTGTTTTTT
TRBV5-1	many	TRBJ2-1	TRBD2	CASSRSGGGPDEQFF	TGCGCCAGCAGCAGGAGCGGGGGGGGGCCGGATGAGCAGTTCTTC
TRBV5-1	many	TRBJ2-5	NA	CASSSTGALQETQYF	TGCGCCAGCAGCTCTACGGGGGCACTTCAAGAGACCCAGTACTTC
TRBV3-1	many	TRBJ1-2	NA	CASSQEGAGYGYTF	TGTGCCAGCAGCCAAGAAGGCGCTGGCTATGGCTACACCTTC
TRBV5-1	NA	TRBJ2-1	TRBD2	CASSLAVLAGGPSNEQFF	TGTGCCAGCAGCTTGGCCGTATTGGCGGGGGGGCCGAGCAATGAGCAGTTCTTC
TRBV10-3	many	TRBJ2-4	NA	CAISGTAKNIQYF	TGTGCCATCAGTGGGACAGCCAAAAACATTCAGTACTTC
TRBV12-3/TRBV12-4	NA	TRBJ2-3	NA	CASSLRFLGVDTQYF	TGTGCCAGCAGTTTACGCTTTTTGGGTGTTGACACGCAGTATTTT
TRBV28	many	TRBJ2-2	NA	CASRANTGELFF	TGTGCCAGCAGAGCGAACACCGGGGAGCTGTTTTTT
TRBV12-3/TRBV12-4	many	TRBJ1-6	NA	CASSFGGKGNSPLHF	TGTGCCAGCAGTTTCGGGGGGAAGGGTAATTCACCCCTCCACTTT
TRBV7-9	NA	TRBJ1-5	NA	CASSLVWDQPQHF	TGTGCCAGCAGCTTAGTATGGGACCAGCCCCAGCATTTT
TRBV5-6	many	TRBJ2-3	NA	CASSTARDGMTDTQYF	TGTGCCAGCAGCACTGCCCGGGACGGGATGACAGATACGCAGTATTTT
TRBV20-1	many	TRBJ2-7	TRBD2	CSARDHNERGAVYEQYF	TGCAGTGCTAGAGATCATAACGAGCGGGGGGCCGTATACGAGCAGTACTTC
TRBV20-1	many	TRBJ2-5	TRBD1	CSARVTGDGTQYF	TGCAGTGCTAGAGTTACAGGGGACGGGACCCAGTACTTC
TRBV28	many	TRBJ2-1	NA	CASGGIGDSPYNEQFF	TGTGCCAGCGGGGGGATAGGGGACAGCCCCTACAATGAGCAGTTCTTC
TRBV5-1	many	TRBJ2-2	NA	CASSLAPPGSANTGELFF	TGCGCCAGCAGCTTGGCGCCGCCGGGGTCGGCGAACACCGGGGAGCTGTTTTTT
TRBV15	many	TRBJ2-5	TRBD1	CATSPGGQGMETQYF	TGTGCCACCAGCCCGGGCGGACAGGGGATGGAGACCCAGTACTTC
TRBV5-1	many	TRBJ2-7	NA	CASSLVPGEQYF	TGCGCCAGCAGCTTGGTCCCGGGGGAGCAGTACTTC
TRBV5-1	many	TRBJ2-7	TRBD1	CASSLATGTGGDEQYF	TGCGCCAGCAGCTTGGCAACCGGGACAGGGGGCGACGAGCAGTACTTC
TRBV20-1	many	TRBJ2-7	NA	CSALRAQGGFEQYF	TGCAGTGCTCTGAGGGCCCAGGGGGGTTTCGAGCAGTACTTC
TRBV11-2	many	TRBJ2-2	TRBD2	CASSHGRGYTGELFF	TGTGCCAGCAGCCACGGGAGGGGGTATACCGGGGAGCTGTTTTTT
TRBV27	many	TRBJ2-7	NA	CASSRSLDSYEQYF	TGTGCCAGCAGCCGAAGCCTCGATTCCTACGAGCAGTACTTC
TRBV30	many	TRBJ2-5	NA	CAWGVGERQETQYF	TGTGCCTGGGGTGTCGGGGAGAGGCAAGAGACCCAGTACTTC
TRBV28	many	TRBJ2-1	NA	CASSPMYEQFF	TGTGCCAGCAGTCCCATGTATGAGCAGTTCTTC
TRBV20-1	many	TRBJ2-2	NA	CSARWGTGELFF	TGCAGTGCTAGATGGGGAACCGGGGAGCTGTTTTTT
TRBV2	many	TRBJ2-1	TRBD2	CASSVTGTSSPNEQFF	TGTGCCAGCAGCGTTACCGGGACTAGCTCCCCCAATGAGCAGTTCTTC
TRBV16	many	TRBJ1-5	NA	CASSSMRGHQPQHF	TGTGCCAGCAGCTCGATGCGGGGGCATCAGCCCCAGCATTTT
TRBV29-1	many	TRBJ1-1	NA	CSDGPTEAFF	TGCAGCGACGGACCGACTGAAGCTTTCTTT
TRBV7-8	NA	TRBJ2-1	NA	CASSLARWGAYEQFF	TGTGCCAGCAGCTTAGCGCGTTGGGGAGCCTATGAGCAGTTCTTC
TRBV5-5	many	TRBJ2-1	NA	CASSWGGQTYNEQFF	TGTGCCAGCAGCTGGGGGGGACAGACTTACAATGAGCAGTTCTTC
TRBV15	many	TRBJ1-2	NA	CATSRDQLQGGGYTF	TGTGCCACCAGCAGAGATCAGTTACAGGGTGGGGGCTACACCTTC
TRBV12-3/TRBV12-4	many	TRBJ1-1	NA	CASGVQGNTEAFF	TGTGCCAGCGGCGTCCAGGGGAACACTGAAGCTTTCTTT
TRBV4-1	many	TRBJ2-4	NA	CASSQEGPPKDIQYF	TGCGCCAGCAGCCAAGAGGGACCGCCTAAGGACATTCAGTACTTC
TRBV12-3/TRBV12-4	many	TRBJ2-2	NA	CASSFTGRNGELFF	TGTGCCAGCAGTTTTACAGGGAGGAACGGGGAGCTGTTTTTT
TRBV7-6	many	TRBJ1-1	TRBD1	CASSLARRGQGDTEAFF	TGTGCCAGCAGCTTAGCTCGTAGGGGACAGGGCGACACTGAAGCTTTCTTT
TRBV7-3	many	TRBJ1-6	TRBD1	CASSLSGQGGSPLHF	TGTGCCAGCAGCCTTTCGGGACAGGGGGGTTCACCCCTCCACTTT
TRBV29-1	many	TRBJ2-7	TRBD1	CSVGDSYEQYF	TGCAGCGTTGGGGACAGCTACGAGCAGTACTTC
TRBV25-1	many	TRBJ2-5	NA	CASSGWGEETQYF	TGTGCCAGCAGTGGGTGGGGGGAAGAGACCCAGTACTTC
TRBV5-4	many	TRBJ1-5	TRBD1	CASSLGTGVNQPQHF	TGTGCCAGCAGCTTGGGGACAGGGGTAAATCAGCCCCAGCATTTT
TRBV7-9	many	TRBJ2-7	TRBD1	CASSLSGQGGDEQYF	TGTGCCAGCAGCTTATCGGGACAGGGAGGTGACGAGCAGTACTTC
TRBV3-1	many	TRBJ1-6	NA	CASTNLEGSPLHF	TGTGCCAGCACCAACCTGGAGGGGAGTCCCCTCCACTTT
TRBV28	many	TRBJ1-5	NA	CASGSLKGQPQHF	TGTGCCAGCGGTTCCCTTAAGGGGCAGCCCCAGCATTTT
TRBV18	once	TRBJ2-5	NA	CASSGAWGQYF	TGTGCCAGCTCAGGAGCGTGGGGCCAGTACTTC
TRBV5-5	few	TRBJ2-5	TRBD2	CASSLGLRLAGAYGGETQYF	TGTGCCAGCAGCTTGGGCCTGCGGCTAGCGGGGGCCTACGGGGGAGAGACCCAGTACTTC
TRBV24-1	many	TRBJ2-1	NA	CATSDLRAGDGDEQFF	TGTGCCACCAGTGATTTAAGGGCAGGGGATGGCGATGAGCAGTTCTTC
TRBV6-5	many	TRBJ2-5	TRBD2	CASSYSLAGSQETQYF	TGTGCCAGCAGTTACTCCCTAGCGGGATCTCAAGAGACCCAGTACTTC
TRBV5-1	many	TRBJ1-5	NA	CASSPDSGGSNQPQHF	TGCGCCAGCAGCCCGGACAGTGGAGGGAGCAATCAGCCCCAGCATTTT
TRBV9	many	TRBJ2-3	TRBD2	CASSSGGGTDTQYF	TGTGCCAGCAGTAGCGGGGGGGGCACAGATACGCAGTATTTT